The T cell receptor beta chain under discussion was sequenced for a study of blood T cell repertoires in COVID-19. The overall study: Italy, Spain and the United States were the sources of the convalescent and acute COVID-19 samples. From T cells, B-cell-depleted T cells, or PBMCs came the material, which was cDNA or gDNA.

Original data processing: Amplifying reference gene primers gave estimates of nucleated cell counts. Here immunoSEQ multiplex PCR was the method, and the copy in TCRdb shows in-frame clones only, minus some. The DNA was the basis for D and trimming; V, J and clone size are from that table. Of 190,000 or so clones listed, around 89% are singletons. This clonotype was obtained from a woman aged 25-40 years with acute or convalescent COVID-19. Sequenced: peripheral blood.

CDR3 in DNA: TGCAGTAGTAGCCTCAACTATGGCTACACCTTC. It encodes CSSSLNYGYTF. This chain joins TRBV29-1 and TRBJ1-2; unclear D gene. In germline, CDR1 is SQVTM, CDR2 ANQGSEA. The CDR3 is 11 amino acids.